A single sample gave rise to the 3 T cell receptor beta chains below, sequenced in a study of T cell responses to AZD1222 COVID-19 vaccine. Sequencing used immunoSEQ multiplex PCR; TCRdb keeps in-frame clones, though not all of them. Found here are about 130,000 clones, 86% of them singletons; the top ten hold about a fifth. The material sequenced was peripheral blood, taken on day 0 of AZD1222 vaccination. Receptors were obtained from an adult in good health.

The rearrangement links TRBV29-1 to TRBJ1-2; no definite D call. CDR3 length: 14 amino acids. The germline V gene has CDR1 SQVTM and CDR2 ANQGSEA. V lost 3 bases and J 5 bases, leaving 16 bases between the germline ends. CDR3 nucleotides: TGCAGCGTTGACCGCGGACTTAAAGGGTATGGCTACACCTTC. Protein product: CSVDRGLKGYGYTF. Full variable domain (missing parts from reference TRBV29-1 and TRBJ1-2): SAVISQKPSRDICQRGTSLTIQCQVDSQVTMMFWYRQQPGQSLTLIATANQGSEATYESGFVIDKFPISRPNLTFSTLTVSNMSPEDSSIYLCSVDRGLKGYGYTFGSGTRLTVV.

This clone was counted only a few times. The chain uses TRBV19 and TRBJ2-7; D is ambiguous. CDR3 length: 12 residues. CDR1 LNHDA and CDR2 SQIVND come from the germline V gene (reference sequence). The V and J ends lost 9 bases and 0 bases respectively, with 9 bases between them. The CDR3 spells CARATDSYEQYF. CDR3 nucleotide sequence: TGTGCCAGGGCGACCGACTCCTACGAGCAGTACTTC.

The chain carries TRBV10-3 and TRBJ1-1; TRBD1 aligns across 7 bases. V was clipped by 6 bases and J by 4 bases; unmatched bases: 11. The length of the CDR3 is 15 residues. Per germline, CDR1 ENHRY and CDR2 SYGVKD. The chain's CDR3 is CAIRSQGSTSTEAFF. DNA of the CDR3: TGTGCCATCAGATCACAGGGGTCAACCTCCACTGAAGCTTTCTTT.